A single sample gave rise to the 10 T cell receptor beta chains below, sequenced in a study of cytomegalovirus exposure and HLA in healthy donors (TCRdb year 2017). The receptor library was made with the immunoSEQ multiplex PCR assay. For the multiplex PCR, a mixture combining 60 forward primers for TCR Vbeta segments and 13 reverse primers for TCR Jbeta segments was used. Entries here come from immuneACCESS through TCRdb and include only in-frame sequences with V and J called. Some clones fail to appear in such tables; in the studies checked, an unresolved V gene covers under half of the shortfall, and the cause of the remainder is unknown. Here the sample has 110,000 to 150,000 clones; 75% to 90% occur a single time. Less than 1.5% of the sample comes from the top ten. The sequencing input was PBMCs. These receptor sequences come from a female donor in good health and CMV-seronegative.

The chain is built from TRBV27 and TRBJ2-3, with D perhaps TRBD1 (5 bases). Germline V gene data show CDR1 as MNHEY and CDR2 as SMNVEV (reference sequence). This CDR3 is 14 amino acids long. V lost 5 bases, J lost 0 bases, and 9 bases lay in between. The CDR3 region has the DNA TGTGCCAGCAGTGCCAGGGTTAGCACAGATACGCAGTATTTT. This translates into CASSARVSTDTQYF.

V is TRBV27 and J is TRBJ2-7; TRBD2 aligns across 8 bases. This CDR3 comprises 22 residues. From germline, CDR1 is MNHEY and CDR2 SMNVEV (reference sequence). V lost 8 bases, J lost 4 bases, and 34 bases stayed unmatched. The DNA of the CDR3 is TGTGCCAGCGGGGGGCACAGCGCCAGGGCTAAATACTTGACTAGCGTAGAGTACGAGCAGTACTTC. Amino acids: CASGGHSARAKYLTSVEYEQYF.

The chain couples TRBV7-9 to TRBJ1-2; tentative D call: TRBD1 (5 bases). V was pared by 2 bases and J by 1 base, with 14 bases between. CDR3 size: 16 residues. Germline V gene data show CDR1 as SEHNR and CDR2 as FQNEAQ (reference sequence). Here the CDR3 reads CASSLSPGNFNYGYTF. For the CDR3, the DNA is TGTGCCAGCAGCTTATCGCCAGGGAATTTTAACTATGGCTACACCTTC.

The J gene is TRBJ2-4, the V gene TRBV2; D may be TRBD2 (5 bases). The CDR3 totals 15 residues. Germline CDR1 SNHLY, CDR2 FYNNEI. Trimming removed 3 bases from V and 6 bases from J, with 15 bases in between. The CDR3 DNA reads TGTGCCAGCAGTGACTTGGTACGAGGGATAAACATTCAGTACTTC. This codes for CASSDLVRGINIQYF. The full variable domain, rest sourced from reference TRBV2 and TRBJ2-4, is EPEVTQTPSHQVTQMGQEVILRCVPISNHLYFYWYRQILGQKVEFLVSFYNNEISEKSEIFDDQFSVERPDGSNFTLKIRSTKLEDSAMYFCASSDLVRGINIQYFGAGTRLSVL.

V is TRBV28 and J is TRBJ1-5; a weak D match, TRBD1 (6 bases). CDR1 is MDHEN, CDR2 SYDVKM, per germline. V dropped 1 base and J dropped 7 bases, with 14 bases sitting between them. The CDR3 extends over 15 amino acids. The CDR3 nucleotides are TGTGCCAGCAGTTTATCGGGCAGGGGTGGCCAGCCCCAGCATTTT. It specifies CASSLSGRGGQPQHF. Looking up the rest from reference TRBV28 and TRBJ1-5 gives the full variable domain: DVKVTQSSRYLVKRTGEKVFLECVQDMDHENMFWYRQDPGLGLRLIYFSYDVKMKEKGDIPEGYSVSREKKERFSLILESASTNQTSMYLCASSLSGRGGQPQHFGDGTRLSIL.

The CDR3 spells CATSRAGPSTDTQYF. For the CDR3, the DNA is TGTGCCACCAGCAGAGCAGGGCCTAGCACAGATACGCAGTATTTT. The V and J genes are TRBV15 and TRBJ2-3; maybe TRBD1 (5 bases). Germline V gene lookup returns CDR1 LNHNV and CDR2 YYDKDF (reference sequence). The CDR3 length is 15 residues. V shed 1 base and J shed 0 bases, with 8 bases lying between them.

The CDR3 loop reads CASSGTLGDRVYGYTF. The CDR3 bases are TGTGCCAGCAGTGGGACCCTAGGGGACAGGGTCTATGGCTACACCTTC. This rearrangement joins TRBV6-1 to TRBJ1-2; TRBD1 matches 9 bases. The J segment lost 4 bases and the V segment lost 4 bases, leaving 10 bases of the junction unmatched. CDR1 MNHNS and CDR2 SASEGT come from the germline V gene. This CDR3 has 16 residues.

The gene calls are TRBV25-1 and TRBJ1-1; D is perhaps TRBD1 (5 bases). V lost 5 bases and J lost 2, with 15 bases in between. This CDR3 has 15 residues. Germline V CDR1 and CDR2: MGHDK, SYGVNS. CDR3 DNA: TGTGCCAGCAGTTTCCCAGGGTCAGGCAACACTGAAGCTTTCTTT. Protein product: CASSFPGSGNTEAFF. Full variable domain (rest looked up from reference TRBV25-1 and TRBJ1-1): EADIYQTPRYLVIGTGKKITLECSQTMGHDKMYWYQQDPGMELHLIHYSYGVNSTEKGDLSSESTVSRIRTEHFPLTLESARPSHTSQYLCASSFPGSGNTEAFFGQGTRLTVV.

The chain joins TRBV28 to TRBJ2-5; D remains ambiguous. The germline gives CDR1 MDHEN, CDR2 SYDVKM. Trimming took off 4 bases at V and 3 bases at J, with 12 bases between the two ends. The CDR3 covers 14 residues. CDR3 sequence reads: CASSSSQVKETQYF. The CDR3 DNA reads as TGTGCCAGCAGTTCGTCCCAGGTGAAAGAGACCCAGTACTTC.

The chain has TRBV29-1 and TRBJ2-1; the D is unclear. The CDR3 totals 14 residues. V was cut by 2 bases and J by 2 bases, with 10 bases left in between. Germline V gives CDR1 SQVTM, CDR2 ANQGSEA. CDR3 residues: CSVETERPYNEQFF. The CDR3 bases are TGCAGCGTTGAAACGGAGCGACCCTACAATGAGCAGTTCTTC.